The rows below give T cell receptor beta chains drawn from one sample of a study of shared clonotypes between healthy human individuals. Profiling relied on immunoSEQ multiplex PCR, and the TCRdb table lists in-frame clones only, not all of them. The table lists more than 2 million clones, roughly 94% of them singletons, with 0.1% to 0.15% in the top ten. Sequencing was carried out using naive CD4+ T cells sorted from blood. The receptors were gathered from a man in his late teens or twenties in good health. Each CDR3 is given with its conserved first and last residue. D genes are given only for firm matches. A clone size is listed for some rows: how often the clone was seen (once, few, many), or a class if it is expanded.

DNA | CDR3 | V | size | D | J
TGTGCCAGCTCACCATCAGCAGGAGGCGAGCAGTACTTC | CASSPSAGGEQYF | TRBV18 | . | . | TRBJ2-7
TGTGCCAGCAGCGTAGGGGCTCAGGGGTCTTGGGATAATTCACCCCTCCACTTT | CASSVGAQGSWDNSPLHF | TRBV9 | . | . | TRBJ1-6
TGCACCAGCAGCCAAGATCGGGCCAGGGCGTCTGGAAACACCATATATTTT | CTSSQDRARASGNTIYF | TRBV1 | . | . | TRBJ1-3
TGTGCCAGCAGTTCGGGACCGCCGGACACCTTC | CASSSGPPDTF | TRBV28 | . | . | TRBJ1-2
TGCGCCAGCAGCTTGTTTCAGATGGAAAATGGCTACACCTTC | CASSLFQMENGYTF | TRBV5-1 | . | . | TRBJ1-2
TGTGCCAGCAGTTCCTCTTACAGGGGAGGGGAAAAACTGTTTTTT | CASSSSYRGGEKLFF | TRBV6-5 | . | TRBD1 | TRBJ1-4
TGTGCCAGCAGCCTGGCGGGAGGGCCTACAGAGCAGTTCTTC | CASSLAGGPTEQFF | TRBV5-6 | . | TRBD2 | TRBJ2-1
TGTGCCAGTAGTATAGGCCTTGAAGAGACCCAGTACTTC | CASSIGLEETQYF | TRBV19 | . | . | TRBJ2-5
TGTGCTAGTGGTTTGGCAACTACCGGGGGGACGGTGAACTCCTACGAGCAGTACTTC | CASGLATTGGTVNSYEQYF | TRBV12-5 | once | TRBD2 | TRBJ2-7
TGTGCCAGCAGACGATCCGGGACAGGGGGCGAGGGCTACACCTTC | CASRRSGTGGEGYTF | TRBV7-9 | . | TRBD1 | TRBJ1-2
TGCGCCAGCAGTCAATCCCAGAGCTCCTACGAGCAGTACTTC | CASSQSQSSYEQYF | TRBV23-1 | . | . | TRBJ2-7
TGTGCCAGCAGTTTATCGTGGGGGAGGGATAGCAATCAGCCCCAGCATTTT | CASSLSWGRDSNQPQHF | TRBV27 | . | . | TRBJ1-5
TGCGCCAGCAGCCAAGAACAGACCTCTGGAAACACCATATATTTT | CASSQEQTSGNTIYF | TRBV4-1 | . | . | TRBJ1-3
TGTGCTAGTGGCAAACTAGCGGGCTTAACGAGATCCAAAAACATTCAGTACTTC | CASGKLAGLTRSKNIQYF | TRBV12-5 | . | TRBD2 | TRBJ2-4
TGTGCCATCAGTACAACGGGGCGCGACGAGCAGTACTTC | CAISTTGRDEQYF | TRBV10-3 | . | . | TRBJ2-7
TGTGCCAGCAGCTCATCCCAGAGACAGGGTACTGAAGCTTTCTTT | CASSSSQRQGTEAFF | TRBV7-9 | . | TRBD1 | TRBJ1-1
TGTGCCAGCAGCGTAGCTACGGGACCTGGGGGGGAGCTGTTTTTT | CASSVATGPGGELFF | TRBV9 | . | . | TRBJ2-2
TGCGCCAGCAGCTGGCCCCCCGGGGGTAATGAAAAACTGTTTTTT | CASSWPPGGNEKLFF | TRBV5-1 | . | . | TRBJ1-4
TGTGCCAGCTCCCTCTCGGGGGGGCGAGAGCAGTACTTC | CASSLSGGREQYF | TRBV18 | . | TRBD2 | TRBJ2-7
TGTGCCAGCAGTTTATATCTAGCGGGGGGCACAGATACGCAGTATTTT | CASSLYLAGGTDTQYF | TRBV27 | . | TRBD2 | TRBJ2-3
TGTGCCAGCAGCTCCCGCGAGCGGGGAAGCACAGATACGCAGTATTTT | CASSSRERGSTDTQYF | TRBV7-3 | . | TRBD2 | TRBJ2-3
TGCAGTGCCCCGGGCCCGAATGGCTACACCTTC | CSAPGPNGYTF | TRBV20-1 | . | . | TRBJ1-2
TGTGCCAGCAGCCCAGAGAGCTCTGGAAACACCATATATTTT | CASSPESSGNTIYF | TRBV9 | . | . | TRBJ1-3
TGCGCCAGCAGCCGGGGGACAGAAACTGGAAACACCATATATTTT | CASSRGTETGNTIYF | TRBV5-1 | . | TRBD1 | TRBJ1-3
TGTGCCATCAGCCCCCGGGACAGCCGGGCCCAAGAGACCCAGTACTTC | CAISPRDSRAQETQYF | TRBV10-3 | . | TRBD1 | TRBJ2-5
TGTGCCAGCAGCGACCTCGGGAGAACGACCGGGGAGCTGTTTTTT | CASSDLGRTTGELFF | TRBV14 | . | . | TRBJ2-2
TGTGCCAGCAGTCGGAGCGGGGGGGTAGGAGAGACCCAGTACTTC | CASSRSGGVGETQYF | TRBV6-5 | . | TRBD2 | TRBJ2-5
TGTGCCAGCAGATCCGGGACAGGGGGGAAGAAGGGTTACGAGCAGTACTTC | CASRSGTGGKKGYEQYF | TRBV28 | . | TRBD1 | TRBJ2-7
TGTGCCAGCAGCTTAGCAAGGATGAACACTGAAGCTTTCTTT | CASSLARMNTEAFF | TRBV7-9 | . | . | TRBJ1-1
TGTGCCAGCAGCTTAGGGCCGGGACAGGACAATAGCAATCAGCCCCAGCATTTT | CASSLGPGQDNSNQPQHF | TRBV7-2 | . | TRBD1 | TRBJ1-5
TGTGCCAGCAGTTACAGGGGAACGAACACTGAAGCTTTCTTT | CASSYRGTNTEAFF | TRBV6-5 | . | . | TRBJ1-1
TGCGCCAGCTCCCCGGGGGGATCCAATGAAAAACTGTTTTTT | CASSPGGSNEKLFF | TRBV5-1 | . | . | TRBJ1-4
TGTGCCAGCAGCCCCGGGATATTAAGGGGGTACGAGCAGTACTTC | CASSPGILRGYEQYF | TRBV7-2 | . | . | TRBJ2-7
TGCGCTTCCGCGGCTAGGGGGAGGATGAACACTGAAGCTTTCTTT | CASAARGRMNTEAFF | TRBV10-2 | . | . | TRBJ1-1
TGTGCCAGTAGTAGGGCAGGAGGGATGACCGGGGAGCTGTTTTTT | CASSRAGGMTGELFF | TRBV19 | . | . | TRBJ2-2
TGTGCCAGCAGAAATTTGAATTCTAGCACAGATACGCAGTATTTT | CASRNLNSSTDTQYF | TRBV11-2 | . | . | TRBJ2-3
TGTGCCAGCAGCTTCGGACAGGCCGCAACTAATGAAAAACTGTTTTTT | CASSFGQAATNEKLFF | TRBV7-9 | . | TRBD1 | TRBJ1-4
TGCGCCAGCAGCTTGTGGGAGCCGGCACCCGATGGCTACACCTTC | CASSLWEPAPDGYTF | TRBV5-1 | . | . | TRBJ1-2
TGCGCCAGCAGCTCCCAGGGGGGGAACTATGGCTACACCTTC | CASSSQGGNYGYTF | TRBV5-1 | . | TRBD1 | TRBJ1-2
TGTGCCAGCAGCAACGGACAGGAGCACCTCTATGGCTACACCTTC | CASSNGQEHLYGYTF | TRBV2 | . | TRBD1 | TRBJ1-2
TGTGCCAGCAGTCCTGGGCGCTCATCCGAGAATTCACCCCTCCACTTT | CASSPGRSSENSPLHF | TRBV6-6 | . | . | TRBJ1-6
TGTGCCAGCAGCTTGTTACAGGGCGACTCGAACACCATATATTTT | CASSLLQGDSNTIYF | TRBV5-6 | . | . | TRBJ1-3
TGTGCCAGCAGCCTTGACAAGGGGACCGGGGAGCTGTTTTTT | CASSLDKGTGELFF | TRBV5-4 | . | . | TRBJ2-2
TGTGCCAGCAGTCGGGATGGGGGGGCTTATAATTCACCCCTCCACTTT | CASSRDGGAYNSPLHF | TRBV9 | . | . | TRBJ1-6
TGTGCCAGCAGCTTAGACAGGAGTGGCTACACCTTC | CASSLDRSGYTF | TRBV7-9 | few | . | TRBJ1-2
TGTGCCAGCAGCTTACGATACGAGCAGTACTTC | CASSLRYEQYF | TRBV7-2 | . | . | TRBJ2-7
TGTGCCAGCAGCTTTGGCACAGATACGCAGTATTTT | CASSFGTDTQYF | TRBV7-2 | few | . | TRBJ2-3
TGTGCCAGCATGACGGGGACTAGCGGGAGCTACAATGAGCAGTTCTTC | CASMTGTSGSYNEQFF | TRBV27 | . | TRBD2 | TRBJ2-1
TGTGCCAGCAGCCCTGCGGGACGGAGAGGGGAGACCCAGTACTTC | CASSPAGRRGETQYF | TRBV7-2 | once | . | TRBJ2-5
TGTGCCAGCAGCTTAGGGGGATCCTACGAGCAGTACTTC | CASSLGGSYEQYF | TRBV11-2 | many | . | TRBJ2-7
TGTGCCAGCAGTTTAAGGGGACCCTATGGCTACACCTTC | CASSLRGPYGYTF | TRBV28 | . | . | TRBJ1-2
TGTGCCTGGAGTTCCGGACAGGGGTCCTCTGGAAACACCATATATTTT | CAWSSGQGSSGNTIYF | TRBV30 | once | TRBD1 | TRBJ1-3
TGTGCCACCAGCAGGGGGACAGGCCTCACCGGGGAGCTGTTTTTT | CATSRGTGLTGELFF | TRBV15 | many | TRBD1 | TRBJ2-2
TGTGCCAGCAGCTTCGGTGGGGCAGTCCTACCCTACGAGCAGTACTTC | CASSFGGAVLPYEQYF | TRBV5-4 | once | . | TRBJ2-7
TGTACCAGCACTAAGGGAAGCTCCTACGAGCAGTACTTC | CTSTKGSSYEQYF | TRBV7-8 | once | . | TRBJ2-7
TGCGCCAGCAGCCAGGATCCCGTGGAAGGGTTTGCTGGAAACACCATATATTTT | CASSQDPVEGFAGNTIYF | TRBV4-1 | . | . | TRBJ1-3
TGTGCCAGCAGCTCCGGACAGGGCCGCGTAGAGACCCAGTACTTC | CASSSGQGRVETQYF | TRBV13 | . | TRBD1 | TRBJ2-5